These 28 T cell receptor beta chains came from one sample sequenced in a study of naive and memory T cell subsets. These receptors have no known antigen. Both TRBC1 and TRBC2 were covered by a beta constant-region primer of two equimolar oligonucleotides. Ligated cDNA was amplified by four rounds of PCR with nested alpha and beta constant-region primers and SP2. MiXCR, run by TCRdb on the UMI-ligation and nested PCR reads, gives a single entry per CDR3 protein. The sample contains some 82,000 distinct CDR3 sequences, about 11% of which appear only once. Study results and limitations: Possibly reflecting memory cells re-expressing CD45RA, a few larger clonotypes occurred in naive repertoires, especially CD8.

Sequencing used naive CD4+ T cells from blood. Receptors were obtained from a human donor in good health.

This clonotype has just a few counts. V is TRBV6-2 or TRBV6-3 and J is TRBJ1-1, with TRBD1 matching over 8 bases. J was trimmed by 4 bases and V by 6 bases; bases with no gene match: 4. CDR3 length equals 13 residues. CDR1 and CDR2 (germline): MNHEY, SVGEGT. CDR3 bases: TGTGCCAGCAGGACAGGGGAGACCACTGAAGCTTTCTTT. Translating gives CASRTGETTEAFF.

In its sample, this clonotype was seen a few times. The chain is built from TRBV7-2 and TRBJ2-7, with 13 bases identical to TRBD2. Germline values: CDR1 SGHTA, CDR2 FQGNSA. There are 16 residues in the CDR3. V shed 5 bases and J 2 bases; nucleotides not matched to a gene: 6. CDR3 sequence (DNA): TGTGCCAGCAGCCGACAAGGGACTAGCGGGACCTACGAGCAGTACTTC. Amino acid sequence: CASSRQGTSGTYEQYF.

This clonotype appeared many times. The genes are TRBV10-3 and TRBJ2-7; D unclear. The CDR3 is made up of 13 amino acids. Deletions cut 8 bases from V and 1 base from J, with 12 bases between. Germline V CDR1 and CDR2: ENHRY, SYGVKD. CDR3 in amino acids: CAIGGTASYEQYF. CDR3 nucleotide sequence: TGTGCCATCGGTGGTACAGCTTCCTACGAGCAGTACTTC.

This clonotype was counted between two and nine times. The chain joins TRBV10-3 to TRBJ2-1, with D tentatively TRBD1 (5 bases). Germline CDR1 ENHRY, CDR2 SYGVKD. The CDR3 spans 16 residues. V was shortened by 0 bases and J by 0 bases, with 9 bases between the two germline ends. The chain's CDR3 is CAISESQRGSYNEQFF. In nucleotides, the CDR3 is TGTGCCATCAGTGAGTCCCAAAGGGGCTCCTACAATGAGCAGTTCTTC.

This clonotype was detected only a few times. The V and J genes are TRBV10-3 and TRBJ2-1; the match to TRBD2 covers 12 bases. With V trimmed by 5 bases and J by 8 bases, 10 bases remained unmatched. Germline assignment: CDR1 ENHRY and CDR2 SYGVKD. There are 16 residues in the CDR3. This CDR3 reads CAISTSGGPGSDEQFF. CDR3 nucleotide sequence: TGTGCCATCAGTACTAGCGGGGGGCCGGGGTCCGATGAGCAGTTCTTC.

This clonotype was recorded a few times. The CDR3 is CASSAQGLTDTQYF. The CDR3 nucleotides are TGTGCCAGCAGTGCGCAGGGTTTGACAGATACGCAGTATTTT. The chain employs TRBV2 and TRBJ2-3, with a weak D call TRBD1 (5 bases). The CDR3 is made up of 14 amino acids. In germline, CDR1 is SNHLY, CDR2 FYNNEI. Deletions cut 4 bases from V and 3 bases from J, with 11 bases between. Together with reference TRBV2 and TRBJ2-3, the CDR3 gives the full variable domain: EPEVTQTPSHQVTQMGQEVILRCVPISNHLYFYWYRQILGQKVEFLVSFYNNEISEKSEIFDDQFSVERPDGSNFTLKIRSTKLEDSAMYFCASSAQGLTDTQYFGPGTRLTVL.

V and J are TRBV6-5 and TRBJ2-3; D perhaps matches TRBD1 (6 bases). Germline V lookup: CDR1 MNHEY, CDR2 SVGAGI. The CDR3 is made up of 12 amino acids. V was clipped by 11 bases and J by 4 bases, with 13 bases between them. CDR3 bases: TGTGCCCCGTCCAGGGGCGCAGATACGCAGTATTTT. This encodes CAPSRGADTQYF.

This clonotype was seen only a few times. The CDR3 DNA is TGTGCCTGGAGTTTTGGAGCGGGGAGCGGGAACGAGCAGTACTTC. It encodes CAWSFGAGSGNEQYF. J is TRBJ2-7 and V is TRBV30; 7 bases match TRBD2. Germline CDR1 is GTSNPN and CDR2 is SVGIG (reference sequence). The V segment lost 2 bases and the J segment 5 bases; nucleotides outside the gene matches: 12. This CDR3 has 15 residues.

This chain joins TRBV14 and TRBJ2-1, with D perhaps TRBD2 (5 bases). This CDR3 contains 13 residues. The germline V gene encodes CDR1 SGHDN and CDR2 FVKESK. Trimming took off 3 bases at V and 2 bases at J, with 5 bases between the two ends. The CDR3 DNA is TGTGCCAGCAGCCAGACTACCTACAATGAGCAGTTCTTC. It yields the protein CASSQTTYNEQFF.

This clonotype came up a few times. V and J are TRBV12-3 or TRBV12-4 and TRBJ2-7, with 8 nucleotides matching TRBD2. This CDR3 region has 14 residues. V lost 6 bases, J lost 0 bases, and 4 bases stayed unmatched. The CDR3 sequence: CASRVAGNSYEQYF. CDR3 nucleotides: TGTGCCAGCAGAGTAGCGGGGAACTCCTACGAGCAGTACTTC.

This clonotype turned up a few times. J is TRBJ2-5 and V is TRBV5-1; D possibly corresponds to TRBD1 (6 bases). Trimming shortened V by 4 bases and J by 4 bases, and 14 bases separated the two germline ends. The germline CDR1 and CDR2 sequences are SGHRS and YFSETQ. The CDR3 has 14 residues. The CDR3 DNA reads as TGCGCCAGCAGCACGGAAAGGGGGAGAGAGACCCAGTACTTC. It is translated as CASSTERGRETQYF.

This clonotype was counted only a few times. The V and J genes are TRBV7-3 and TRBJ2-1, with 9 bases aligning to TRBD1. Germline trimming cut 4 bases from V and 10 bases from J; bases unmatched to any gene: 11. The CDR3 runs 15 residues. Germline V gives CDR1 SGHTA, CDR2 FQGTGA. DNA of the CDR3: TGTGCCAGCAGCTATCGGACAGGGGATGCAGGGGAGCAGTTCTTC. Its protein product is CASSYRTGDAGEQFF. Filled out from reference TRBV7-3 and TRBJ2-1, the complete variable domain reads GAGVSQTPSNKVTEKGKYVELRCDPISGHTALYWYRQSLGQGPEFLIYFQGTGAADDSGLPNDRFFAVRPEGSVSTLKIQRTERGDSAVYLCASSYRTGDAGEQFFGPGTRLTVL.

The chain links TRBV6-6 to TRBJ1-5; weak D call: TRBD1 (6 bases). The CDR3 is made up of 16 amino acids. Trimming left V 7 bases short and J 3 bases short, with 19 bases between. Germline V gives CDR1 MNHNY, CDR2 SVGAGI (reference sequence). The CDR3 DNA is TGTGCCAGCACGGGGGGCGGTAGAGGGGACAATCAGCCCCAGCATTTT. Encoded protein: CASTGGGRGDNQPQHF.

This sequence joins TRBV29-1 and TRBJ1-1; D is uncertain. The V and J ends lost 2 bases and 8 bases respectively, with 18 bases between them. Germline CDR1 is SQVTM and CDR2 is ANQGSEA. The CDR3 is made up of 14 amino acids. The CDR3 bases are TGCAGCGTTGAAACCGCCAGCCGCGCATTCGAAGCTTTCTTT. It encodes CSVETASRAFEAFF.

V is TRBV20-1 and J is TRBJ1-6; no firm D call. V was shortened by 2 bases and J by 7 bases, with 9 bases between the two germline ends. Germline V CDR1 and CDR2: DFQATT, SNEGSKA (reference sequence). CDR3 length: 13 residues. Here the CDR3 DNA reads TGCAGTGCTAGACCAAGGGAGAATTCACCCCTCCACTTT. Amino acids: CSARPRENSPLHF.

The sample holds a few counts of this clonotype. Here the CDR3 reads CASSYSAQRGAFLDTQYF. CDR3 sequence (DNA): TGTGCCAGCAGTTACTCTGCCCAGCGGGGGGCTTTTTTGGATACGCAGTATTTT. This chain links TRBV6-2 or TRBV6-3 with TRBJ2-3; TRBD2 agrees at 9 bases. With 0 bases clipped from V and 6 bases from J, the junction kept 13 bases outside the gene matches. The CDR3 length is 18 residues. CDR1 is MNHEY and CDR2 is SVGEGT in the germline V gene.

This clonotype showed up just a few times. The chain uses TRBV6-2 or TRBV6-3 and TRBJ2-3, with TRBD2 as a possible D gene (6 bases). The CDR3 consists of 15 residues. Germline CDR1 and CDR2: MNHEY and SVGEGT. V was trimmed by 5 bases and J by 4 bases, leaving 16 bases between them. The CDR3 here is CASSPRGYPSDTQYF. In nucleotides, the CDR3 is TGTGCCAGCAGTCCCCGGGGGTACCCCTCAGATACGCAGTATTTT.

CDR3 loop: CASNLGGLNEKLFF. DNA of the CDR3: TGTGCCAGTAACCTAGGGGGCTTAAATGAAAAACTGTTTTTT. This chain links TRBV19 with TRBJ1-4; 7 bases align to TRBD1. Losses at the gene ends were 7 bases for V and 5 bases for J; bases not matched to a gene: 7. Per germline, CDR1 LNHDA and CDR2 SQIVND (reference sequence). CDR3 size: 14 residues.

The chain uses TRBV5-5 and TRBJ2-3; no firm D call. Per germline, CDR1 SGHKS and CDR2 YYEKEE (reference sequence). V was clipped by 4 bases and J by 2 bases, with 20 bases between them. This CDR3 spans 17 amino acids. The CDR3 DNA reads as TGTGCCAGCAGCCCCCCCGTTGCGCAGGACCCCACAGATACGCAGTATTTT. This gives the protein CASSPPVAQDPTDTQYF.

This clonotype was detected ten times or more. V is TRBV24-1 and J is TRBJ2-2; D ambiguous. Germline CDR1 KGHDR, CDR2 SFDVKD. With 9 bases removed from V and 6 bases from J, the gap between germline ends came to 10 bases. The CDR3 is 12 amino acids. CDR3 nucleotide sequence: TGTGCCACCGAACATGCTTCCGGGGAGCTGTTTTTT. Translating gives CATEHASGELFF.

The CDR3 loop reads CASSKRQEGNQPQHF. CDR3 DNA sequence: TGTGCCAGTAGTAAACGACAGGAGGGCAATCAGCCCCAGCATTTT. V is TRBV19 and J is TRBJ1-5; D possibly corresponds to TRBD1 (6 bases). CDR3 size: 15 residues. Between the trimmed V and J ends, which lost 4 bases and 2 bases, there was a span of 12 bases. CDR1 is LNHDA, CDR2 SQIVND, per germline (reference sequence).

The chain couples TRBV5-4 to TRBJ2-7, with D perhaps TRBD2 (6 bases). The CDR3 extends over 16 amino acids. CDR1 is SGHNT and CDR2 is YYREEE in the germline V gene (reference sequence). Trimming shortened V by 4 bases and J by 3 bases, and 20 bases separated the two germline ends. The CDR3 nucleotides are TGTGCCAGCAGCCCCCTCGGGGGTGTAGGGTTCTACGAGCAGTACTTC. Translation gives CASSPLGGVGFYEQYF.

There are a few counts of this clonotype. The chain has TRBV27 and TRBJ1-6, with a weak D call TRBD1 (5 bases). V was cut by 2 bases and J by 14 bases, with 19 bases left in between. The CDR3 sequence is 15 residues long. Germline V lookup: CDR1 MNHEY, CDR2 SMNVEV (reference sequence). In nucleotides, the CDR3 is TGTGCCAGCAGTTTACAGCCGTGGGACCCCCGGGCCCTCCACTTT. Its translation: CASSLQPWDPRALHF.

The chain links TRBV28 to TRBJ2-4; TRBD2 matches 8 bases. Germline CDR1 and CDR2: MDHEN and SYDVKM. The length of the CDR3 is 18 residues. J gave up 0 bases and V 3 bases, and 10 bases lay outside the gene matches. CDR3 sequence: CASSFGGGPILAKNIQYF. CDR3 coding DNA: TGTGCCAGCAGTTTCGGGGGGGGGCCAATATTAGCCAAAAACATTCAGTACTTC.

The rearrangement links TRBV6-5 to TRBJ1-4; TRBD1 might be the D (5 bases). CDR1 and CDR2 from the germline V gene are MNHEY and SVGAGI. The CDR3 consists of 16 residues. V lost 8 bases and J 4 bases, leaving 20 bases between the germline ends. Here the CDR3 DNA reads TGTGCCAGCCGCCGTGGCGCTGGAAGGGGTAATGAAAAACTGTTTTTT. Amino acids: CASRRGAGRGNEKLFF.

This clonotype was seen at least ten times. The CDR3 region is CSVEPNTGELFF. As DNA, the CDR3 is TGCAGCGTTGAGCCTAACACCGGGGAGCTGTTTTTT. J is TRBJ2-2 and V is TRBV29-1; D not resolved. Trimming pared 3 bases from V and 2 bases from J, leaving 4 bases between. This CDR3 is built from 12 residues. The V gene's germline CDR1 is SQVTM and CDR2 ANQGSEA.

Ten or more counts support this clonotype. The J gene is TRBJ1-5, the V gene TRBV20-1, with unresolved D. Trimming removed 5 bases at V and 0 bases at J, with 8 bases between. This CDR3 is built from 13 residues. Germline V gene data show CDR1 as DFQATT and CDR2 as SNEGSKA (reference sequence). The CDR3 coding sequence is TGCAGTGCTGAGAGGGATAGCAATCAGCCCCAGCATTTT. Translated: CSAERDSNQPQHF.

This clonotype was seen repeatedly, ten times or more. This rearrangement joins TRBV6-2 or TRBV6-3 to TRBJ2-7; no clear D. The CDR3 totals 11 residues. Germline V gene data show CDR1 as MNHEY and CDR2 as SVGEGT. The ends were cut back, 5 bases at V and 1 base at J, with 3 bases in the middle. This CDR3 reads CASSQSYEQYF. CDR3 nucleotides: TGTGCCAGCAGTCAGTCCTACGAGCAGTACTTC.